The 12 T cell receptor beta chains below come from one sample, sequenced in a study of T cell responses to AZD1222 COVID-19 vaccine. Only in-frame clones appear in the TCRdb table, and some are missing; sequencing was by immunoSEQ multiplex PCR. This table has about 97,000 clones, 91% appearing once. Source: peripheral blood, taken on day 0 of AZD1222 vaccination. The origin of the receptors is an adult in good health.

The chain is built from TRBV19 and TRBJ1-3; 8 bases agree with TRBD1. This CDR3 spans 15 amino acids. Germline CDR1 is LNHDA and CDR2 is SQIVND (reference sequence). V dropped 4 bases and J dropped 8; count of bases not matched to a gene: 10. CDR3 sequence reads: CASSKTGAMFDTIYF. CDR3 bases: TGTGCCAGTAGTAAGACAGGGGCGATGTTTGACACCATATATTTT.

The chain joins TRBV7-3 to TRBJ2-3; TRBD1 or TRBD2 may be the D gene (5 bases each). Trimming shortened V by 4 bases and J by 6 bases, and 11 bases separated the two germline ends. The CDR3 has 13 amino acids. Germline V gene data show CDR1 as SGHTA and CDR2 as FQGTGA. The CDR3 coding sequence is TGTGCCAGCAGCTCCGGGGCGTCGGATACGCAGTATTTT. Its protein is CASSSGASDTQYF.

A single count supports this clone. J is TRBJ1-4 and V is TRBV30, with D perhaps matching TRBD1 (6 bases). CDR1 is GTSNPN and CDR2 is SVGIG in the germline V gene (reference sequence). The germline V and J ends were trimmed by 2 bases and 14 bases, with 15 bases remaining between them. CDR3 length equals 12 residues. The CDR3 loop reads CAWSFQGGGLFF. CDR3 nucleotide sequence: TGTGCCTGGAGTTTCCAAGGGGGGGGGCTGTTTTTT.

The chain combines TRBV11-2 with TRBJ2-2; 7 bases agree with TRBD2. The germline V gene has CDR1 SGHAT and CDR2 FQNNGV. The CDR3 extends over 15 amino acids. V lost 5 bases and J lost 5; bases outside the gene matches: 8. The DNA of the CDR3 is TGTGCCAGCAGCCCCTTAAGGGGAGGGACCGGGGAGCTGTTTTTT. Translation: CASSPLRGGTGELFF.

The CDR3 loop reads CASAWSSDNTGELFF. The DNA of the CDR3 is TGCGCCAGCGCTTGGTCTAGCGACAACACCGGGGAGCTGTTTTTT. The chain carries TRBV5-1 and TRBJ2-2, with a tentative D call TRBD2 (6 bases). The germline V gene encodes CDR1 SGHRS and CDR2 YFSETQ. CDR3 length: 15 residues. V lost 7 bases to trimming and J lost 2 bases, with 15 bases between them.

The chain combines TRBV18 with TRBJ2-1, with 7 bases matching TRBD2. CDR1 is KGHSH, CDR2 LQKENI, per germline. This CDR3 has 17 amino acids. J gave up 0 bases and V 0 bases, and 5 bases lay outside the gene matches. CDR3 in amino acids: CASSPPSSGISYNEQFF. CDR3 DNA: TGTGCCAGCTCACCACCGAGCAGCGGGATCTCCTACAATGAGCAGTTCTTC.

This clone was observed many times. V usage is TRBV4-1 and J usage is TRBJ2-7, with TRBD2 matching 8 bases. V trimming: 1 base; J trimming: 0 bases; junction bases outside the gene matches: 5. The germline V gene has CDR1 MGHRA and CDR2 YSYEKL. This CDR3 has 16 residues. Written as DNA, the CDR3 is TGCGCCAGCAGCCAAGTTGCCGGGGGGGCCTCCTACGAGCAGTACTTC. Residues: CASSQVAGGASYEQYF.

The chain combines TRBV5-4 with TRBJ2-2; 9 bases are a match to TRBD1. J lost 3 bases, V lost 4 bases, and 4 bases had no gene match. The CDR3 runs to 15 residues. The germline CDR1 and CDR2 sequences are SGHNT and YYREEE (reference sequence). The CDR3: CASSPGTGYTGELFF. The CDR3 DNA follows: TGTGCCAGCAGCCCTGGGACAGGGTACACCGGGGAGCTGTTTTTT. Supplemented by reference TRBV5-4 and TRBJ2-2, the full variable domain reads ETGVTQSPTHLIKTRGQQVTLRCSSQSGHNTVSWYQQALGQGPQFIFQYYREEENGRGNFPPRFSGLQFPNYSSELNVNALELDDSALYLCASSPGTGYTGELFFGEGSRLTVL.

The chain recombines TRBV3-1 (or the pseudogene TRBV3-2) with TRBJ2-4; 7 positions agree with TRBD1. Germline V gene lookup returns CDR1 LGHDT and CDR2 YNNKEL (reference sequence). V dropped 3 bases and J dropped 12; count of bases not matched to a gene: 14. This CDR3 contains 15 residues. The CDR3 here is CASSHQSVGQRDQYF. In DNA, the CDR3 is TGTGCCAGCAGCCACCAAAGTGTGGGACAGCGTGATCAGTACTTC.

This rearrangement joins TRBV6-5 to TRBJ1-1; no reliable D call. Germline V gene lookup returns CDR1 MNHEY and CDR2 SVGAGI. The CDR3 contains 10 residues. The V end was cut by 8 bases, the J end by 8 bases, with 9 bases between. CDR3 nucleotide sequence: TGTGCCAGCGAGCAATCCGAAGCTTTCTTT. Protein sequence: CASEQSEAFF.

The V and J genes are TRBV6-5 and TRBJ1-3, with TRBD1 as a possible D gene (5 bases). Germline CDR1 is MNHEY and CDR2 is SVGAGI. Trimming took 2 bases from V and 2 from J, leaving 7 bases between them. CDR3 length equals 14 residues. CDR3 amino acids: CASSYGRAGNTIYF. The CDR3 nucleotides are TGTGCCAGCAGTTACGGCAGGGCTGGAAACACCATATATTTT.

The rearrangement links TRBV30 to TRBJ1-3; no reliable D call. The V end was cut by 3 bases, the J end by 3 bases, with 9 bases between. CDR1 and CDR2 from the germline V gene are GTSNPN and SVGIG (reference sequence). The CDR3 runs 13 residues. The DNA for the CDR3 is TGTGCCTGGAGGTGGGGTATTGGAAACACCATATATTTT. It codes for CAWRWGIGNTIYF.